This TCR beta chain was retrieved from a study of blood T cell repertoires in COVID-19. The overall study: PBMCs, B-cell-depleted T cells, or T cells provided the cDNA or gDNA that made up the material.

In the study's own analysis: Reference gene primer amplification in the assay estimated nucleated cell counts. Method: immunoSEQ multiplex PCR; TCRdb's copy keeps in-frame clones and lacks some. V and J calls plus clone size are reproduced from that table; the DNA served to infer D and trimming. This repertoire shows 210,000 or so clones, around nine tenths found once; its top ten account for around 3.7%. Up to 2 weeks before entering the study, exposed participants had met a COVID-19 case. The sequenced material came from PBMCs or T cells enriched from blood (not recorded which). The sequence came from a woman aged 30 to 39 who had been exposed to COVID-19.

This CDR3 is CASSKDSSGANVLTF. For the CDR3, the DNA is TGTGCCAGCAGTAAAGACAGCTCTGGGGCCAACGTCCTGACTTTC. This sequence joins TRBV6-4 and TRBJ2-6; TRBD1 is a possible D gene (5 bases). In germline, CDR1 is MRHNA, CDR2 SNTAGT. Trimming shortened V by 5 bases and J by 0 bases, and 8 bases separated the two germline ends. This CDR3 has 15 residues.